What follows is one TCR beta chain and its context. Its antigen is unidentified. These data originate in a study of cytomegalovirus exposure and HLA in healthy donors. Study results and caveats: Links to common viral pathogens appeared, in a later analysis, for several of the most significant clusters. Prediction of most subjects' HLA-A and HLA-B alleles by TCR beta sequences was reportedly accurate.

The study ran its PCR with 60 Vbeta and 13 Jbeta primers. Using immunoSEQ multiplex PCR, the repertoire was profiled, and TCRdb retains in-frame clones only, with some absent. The sample consists of about 130,000 clones, over 70% of them appearing once. Trimming removed 0 bases from V and 3 bases from J, with 14 bases in between. The CDR3 runs 17 residues. Germline CDR1 and CDR2: MNHNS and SASEGT. This sequence originates from a woman between 40 and 55 years old in good health and CMV-seronegative. The sequenced material came from PBMCs. The V and J genes are TRBV6-1 and TRBJ1-4; D remains unclear. The CDR3 is CASSEARVPKSNEKLFF. The CDR3 DNA follows: TGTGCCAGCAGTGAAGCTCGGGTACCCAAATCTAATGAAAAACTGTTTTTT.